Shown below are 7 T cell receptor beta chains from a single sample sequenced in a study of T cell responses to AZD1222 COVID-19 vaccine. Only in-frame clones appear in the TCRdb table, and some are missing; sequencing was by immunoSEQ multiplex PCR. The table includes more than 65,000 clones, about 90% detected once. The input for sequencing was peripheral blood, taken on day 0 of AZD1222 vaccination. These receptors came from an adult in good health.

This sequence joins TRBV5-4 and TRBJ1-6, with D unresolved. Trimming shortened V by 0 bases and J by 2 bases, and 3 bases separated the two germline ends. Germline CDR1 SGHNT, CDR2 YYREEE (reference sequence). The CDR3 runs to 14 residues. The CDR3 nucleotides are TGTGCCAGCAGCTTGGAAACCTATAATTCACCCCTCCACTTT. Encoded protein: CASSLETYNSPLHF.

The chain is built from TRBV2 and TRBJ1-1; unclear D gene. Germline V gene lookup returns CDR1 SNHLY and CDR2 FYNNEI. Trimming took off 5 bases at V and 4 bases at J, with 5 bases between the two ends. The CDR3 has 11 amino acids. The CDR3 DNA sequence: TGTGCCAGCAGTTTCGTCACTGAAGCTTTCTTT. Its translation: CASSFVTEAFF.

The rearrangement uses TRBV4-1 and TRBJ1-1; no clear D. CDR1 and CDR2 from the germline V gene are MGHRA and YSYEKL. CDR3 length equals 15 residues. V shed 4 bases and J shed 4 bases, with 16 bases lying between them. The CDR3 bases are TGCGCCAGCAGCCTTGGACGGGCTTTGGGCACTGAAGCTTTCTTT. Encoded protein: CASSLGRALGTEAFF.

The chain employs TRBV19 and TRBJ2-1; TRBD2 aligns across 10 bases. The germline CDR1 and CDR2 sequences are LNHDA and SQIVND (reference sequence). The length of the CDR3 is 18 residues. J gave up 4 bases and V 4 bases, and 13 bases lay outside the gene matches. In DNA, the CDR3 is TGTGCCAGTAGTAATCCTAGCGGGAGTTTTATGGGGTACAATGAGCAGTTCTTC. As protein: CASSNPSGSFMGYNEQFF. Variable domain in full (rest from reference TRBV19 and TRBJ2-1): DGGITQSPKYLFRKEGQNVTLSCEQNLNHDAMYWYRQDPGQGLRLIYYSQIVNDFQKGDIAEGYSVSREKKESFPLTVTSAQKNPTAFYLCASSNPSGSFMGYNEQFFGPGTRLTVL.

The genes are TRBV27 and TRBJ2-1; 13 bases match TRBD2. The length of the CDR3 is 21 residues. Germline trimming cut 3 bases from V and 0 bases from J; bases unmatched to any gene: 14. The germline V gene encodes CDR1 MNHEY and CDR2 SMNVEV (reference sequence). The CDR3 sequence is CASSLWVGTSGVLSSYNEQFF. CDR3 nucleotide sequence: TGTGCCAGCAGTTTGTGGGTAGGGACTAGCGGGGTACTTAGCTCCTACAATGAGCAGTTCTTC.

This rearrangement joins TRBV30 to TRBJ1-3; 8 nucleotides align to TRBD1. The CDR3 runs to 12 residues. CDR1 and CDR2 (germline): GTSNPN, SVGIG (reference sequence). The V gene end was trimmed by 5 bases and the J gene end by 4 bases; junction bases not matched to a gene: 1. CDR3 nucleotide sequence: TGTGCCTGGGGACAGGGCGGAAACACCATATATTTT. Its protein product is CAWGQGGNTIYF. The full variable domain, rest sourced from reference TRBV30 and TRBJ1-3, is SQTIHQWPATLVQPVGSPLSLECTVEGTSNPNLYWYRQAAGRGLQLLFYSVGIGQISSEVPQNLSASRPQDRQFILSSKKLLLSDSGFYLCAWGQGGNTIYFGEGSWLTVV.

This chain joins TRBV11-3 and TRBJ2-3; 10 bases fit TRBD2. After removal of 4 bases from V and 2 bases from J, the junction contained 3 bases not matched to a gene. Germline CDR1 is SGHNT and CDR2 is YENEEA. CDR3 size: 15 residues. CDR3 protein: CASSSSGRDTDTQYF. In nucleotides, the CDR3 is TGTGCCAGCAGCTCCAGCGGGAGGGACACAGATACGCAGTATTTT.